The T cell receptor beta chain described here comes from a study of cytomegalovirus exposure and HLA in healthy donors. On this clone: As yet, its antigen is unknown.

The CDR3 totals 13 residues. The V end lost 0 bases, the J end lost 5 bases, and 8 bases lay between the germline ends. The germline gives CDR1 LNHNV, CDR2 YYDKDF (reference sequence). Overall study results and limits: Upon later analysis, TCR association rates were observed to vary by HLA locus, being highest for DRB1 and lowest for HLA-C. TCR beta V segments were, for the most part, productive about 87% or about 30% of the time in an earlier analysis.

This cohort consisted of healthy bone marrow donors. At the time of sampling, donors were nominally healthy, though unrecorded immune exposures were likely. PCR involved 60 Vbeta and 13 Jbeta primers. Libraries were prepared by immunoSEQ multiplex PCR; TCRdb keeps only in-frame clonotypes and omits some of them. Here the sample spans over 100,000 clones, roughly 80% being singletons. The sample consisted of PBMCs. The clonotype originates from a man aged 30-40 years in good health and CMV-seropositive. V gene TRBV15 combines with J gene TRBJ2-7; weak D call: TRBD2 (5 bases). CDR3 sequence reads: CATSRDREHEQYV. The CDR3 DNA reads TGTGCCACCAGCAGAGATAGGGAGCACGAGCAGTACGTC.